This TCR beta chain was captured by sequencing in a study of blood T cell repertoires in COVID-19. Background on the study: From the United States, Italy and Spain came samples of acute and convalescent COVID-19.

The CDR3 contains 14 residues. The V end was cut by 2 bases, the J end by 10 bases, with 12 bases between. Germline V CDR1 and CDR2: ENHRY, SYGVKD. Study processing details: The assay estimated nucleated cells by amplifying reference gene primers. The assay was immunoSEQ multiplex PCR, and TCRdb's table has in-frame clones only and misses some. That table is the source of V, J and clone size, and D and trimming were worked out from the DNA. The data show hundreds of thousands of clones, about 83% seen once. The sequenced sample was peripheral blood. This sequence originates from an elderly man with acute or convalescent COVID-19. V usage is TRBV10-3 and J usage is TRBJ1-6; no firm D call. The CDR3 reads CAISERGHESPLHF. The CDR3 DNA is TGTGCCATCAGTGAGCGAGGGCACGAATCACCCCTCCACTTT.